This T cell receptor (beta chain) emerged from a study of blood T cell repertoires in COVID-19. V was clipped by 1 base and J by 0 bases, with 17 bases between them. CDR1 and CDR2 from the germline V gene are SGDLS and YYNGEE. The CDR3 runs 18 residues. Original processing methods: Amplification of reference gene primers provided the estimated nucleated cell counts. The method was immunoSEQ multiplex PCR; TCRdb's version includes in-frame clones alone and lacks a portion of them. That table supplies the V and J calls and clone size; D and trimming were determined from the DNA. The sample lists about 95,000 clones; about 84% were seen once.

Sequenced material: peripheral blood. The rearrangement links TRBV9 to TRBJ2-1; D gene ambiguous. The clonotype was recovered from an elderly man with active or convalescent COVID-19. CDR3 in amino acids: CASSVYWAGLSSYNEQFF. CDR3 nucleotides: TGTGCCAGCAGCGTATACTGGGCAGGCTTGAGCTCCTACAATGAGCAGTTCTTC.